The subject of this entry is one T cell receptor (beta chain). These data are taken from a study of blood T cell repertoires in COVID-19. Whole-study context: There were acute and convalescent COVID-19 samples, and they came from the United States, Italy and Spain. In each case, the material was cDNA or gDNA derived from T cells, B-cell-depleted T cells, or PBMCs.

Patients from Seattle were sampled longitudinally, starting during active infection. Study processing details: Estimated nucleated cell counts came from reference gene primer amplification. Profiling relied on immunoSEQ multiplex PCR, and the TCRdb table lists in-frame clones only, not all of them. V and J calls and clone size are copied from that table; D and trimming were computed from the DNA. Of some 200,000 clones listed, more than 80% are singletons. CDR1 is MNHEY and CDR2 is SVGEGT in the germline V gene. The CDR3 extends over 17 amino acids. Trimming cost V 4 bases and J 0 bases, with 13 bases left between them.

The source material was peripheral blood. This chain joins TRBV6-2 or TRBV6-3 and TRBJ2-6; weak D call: TRBD2 (7 bases). The TCR was taken from a woman aged 25-40 years with COVID-19, enrolled during active disease. CDR3 region: CASSWGGAVSGANVLTF. The CDR3 region has the DNA TGTGCCAGCAGTTGGGGGGGGGCGGTCTCTGGGGCCAACGTCCTGACTTTC.